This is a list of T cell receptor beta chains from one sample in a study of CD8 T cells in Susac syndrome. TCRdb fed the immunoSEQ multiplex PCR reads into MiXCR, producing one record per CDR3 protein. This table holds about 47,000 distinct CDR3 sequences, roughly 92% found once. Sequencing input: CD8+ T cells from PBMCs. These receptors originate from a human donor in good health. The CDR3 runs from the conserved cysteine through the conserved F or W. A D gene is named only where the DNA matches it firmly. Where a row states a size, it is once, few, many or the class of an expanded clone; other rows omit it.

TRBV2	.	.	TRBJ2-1	CASSEEAGPYNEQFF	TGTGCCAGCAGTGAAGAGGCGGGCCCCTACAATGAGCAGTTCTTC
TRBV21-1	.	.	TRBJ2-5	CASSKETQYF	TGTGCCAGCAGCAAAGAGACCCAGTACTTC
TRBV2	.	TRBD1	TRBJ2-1	CANSRGDRGNEQFF	TGTGCCAACAGTCGCGGGGACAGGGGGAATGAGCAGTTCTTC
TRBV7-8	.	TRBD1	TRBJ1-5	CASSSTGSQHF	TGTGCCAGCAGCTCGACAGGGTCCCAGCATTTT
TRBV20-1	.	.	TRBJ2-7	CSARDPRTVLGEQYF	TGCAGTGCTAGAGATCCGAGAACGGTTCTAGGGGAGCAGTACTTC
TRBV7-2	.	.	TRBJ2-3	CASSEFGPGRTDTQYF	TGTGCCAGCAGCGAGTTTGGGCCCGGTCGGACAGATACGCAGTATTTT
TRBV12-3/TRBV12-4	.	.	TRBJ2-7	CASSLGIAYEQYF	TGTGCCAGCAGTTTGGGCATCGCCTACGAGCAGTACTTC
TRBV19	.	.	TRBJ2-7	CASAQRDTGDYEQYF	TGTGCCAGTGCCCAGCGGGACACAGGTGACTACGAGCAGTACTTC
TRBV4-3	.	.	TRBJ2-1	CASSQDNEDEQFF	TGCGCCAGCAGCCAGGATAACGAGGATGAGCAGTTCTTC
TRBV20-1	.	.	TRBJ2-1	CSAPDLLAGVGNEQFF	TGCAGTGCTCCCGACCTACTAGCAGGCGTCGGTAATGAGCAGTTCTTC
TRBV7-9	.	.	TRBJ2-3	CASSSLGRGRPADTQYF	TGTGCCAGCAGCTCCCTTGGGAGGGGGCGCCCCGCAGATACGCAGTATTTT
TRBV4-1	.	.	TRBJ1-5	CASSLSTHSNQPQHF	TGCGCCAGCAGCCTATCCACGCATAGCAATCAGCCCCAGCATTTT
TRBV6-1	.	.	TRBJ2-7	CASSETVDGGYEQYF	TGTGCCAGCAGTGAAACTGTAGACGGAGGGTACGAGCAGTACTTC
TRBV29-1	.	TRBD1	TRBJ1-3	CSVEDILDRAGNTIYF	TGCAGCGTTGAAGATATCCTCGACAGGGCTGGAAACACCATATATTTT
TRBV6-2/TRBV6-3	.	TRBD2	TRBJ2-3	CASSPESEVAGGPSDTQYF	TGTGCCAGCAGTCCAGAATCCGAGGTAGCGGGAGGGCCGTCAGATACGCAGTATTTT
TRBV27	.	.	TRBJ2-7	CASSSGTPYEQYF	TGTGCCAGCAGTTCGGGGACACCCTACGAGCAGTACTTC
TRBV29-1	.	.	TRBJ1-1	CSVAESEAFF	TGCAGCGTTGCGGAGAGTGAAGCTTTCTTT
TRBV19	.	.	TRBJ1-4	CASSMGAGGEKLFF	TGTGCCAGTAGTATGGGGGCAGGAGGCGAAAAACTGTTTTTT
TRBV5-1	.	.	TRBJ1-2	CASSLIGFYGYTF	TGCGCCAGCAGCTTGATCGGGTTCTATGGCTACACCTTC
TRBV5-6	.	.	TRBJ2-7	CASSLSRAYEQYF	TGTGCCAGCAGCTTGTCGAGGGCCTACGAGCAGTACTTC
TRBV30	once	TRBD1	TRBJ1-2	CAWSVQGDYGYTF	TGTGCCTGGAGTGTACAGGGGGACTATGGCTACACCTTC
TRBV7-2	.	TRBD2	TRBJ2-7	CASSQLGLAGGYEQYF	TGTGCCAGCAGCCAATTGGGACTAGCGGGGGGTTACGAGCAGTACTTC
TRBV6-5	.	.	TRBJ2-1	CASSPDSGNEQFF	TGTGCCAGCAGCCCGGACTCGGGCAATGAGCAGTTCTTC
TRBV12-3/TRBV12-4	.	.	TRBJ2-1	CASMRGAGYGNNEQFF	TGTGCCAGCATGCGCGGTGCGGGGTATGGAAACAATGAGCAGTTCTTC
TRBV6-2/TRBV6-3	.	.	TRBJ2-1	CASRATRNNEQFF	TGTGCCAGCAGGGCGACTAGGAACAATGAGCAGTTCTTC
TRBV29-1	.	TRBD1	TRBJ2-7	CSVGVWDRVYEQYF	TGCAGCGTTGGAGTGTGGGACAGGGTTTACGAGCAGTACTTC
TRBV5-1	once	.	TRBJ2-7	CASSLATATYEQYF	TGCGCCAGCAGCTTGGCCACAGCAACCTACGAGCAGTACTTC
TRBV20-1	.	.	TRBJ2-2	CSARDTWGNTGELFF	TGCAGTGCTAGAGATACTTGGGGAAACACCGGGGAGCTGTTTTTT
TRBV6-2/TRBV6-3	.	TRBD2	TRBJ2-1	CASSSVRGRLYNEQFF	TGTGCCAGCAGTTCTGTTCGCGGGAGGCTTTACAATGAGCAGTTCTTC